This T cell receptor beta chain was sequenced during a study of CD8 T cells in Susac syndrome. With random hexamers, reverse transcription was performed on roughly 0.5 to 1 ug of RNA. TCRdb used MiXCR to reprocess the immunoSEQ multiplex PCR reads, holding one entry per CDR3 protein. This table has around 200,000 distinct CDR3 sequences, over 90% appearing once. The length of the CDR3 is 15 residues. J was trimmed by 6 bases and V by 2 bases; bases with no gene match: 6. From germline, CDR1 is KGHSH and CDR2 LQKENI. The Susac syndrome patients fit the recently defined diagnostic criteria for definite or probable disease.

Source material: CD4+ T cells from PBMCs. The chain links TRBV18 to TRBJ2-1, with TRBD2 identical over 8 bases. This receptor was taken from a human donor with Susac syndrome. CDR3 bases: TGTGCCAGCTCACCAGGCCTAGCGGGTATCAATGAGCAGTTCTTC. It translates to CASSPGLAGINEQFF. The entire variable domain, with the rest obtained from reference TRBV18 and TRBJ2-1, is as follows: NAGVMQNPRHLVRRRGQEARLRCSPMKGHSHVYWYRQLPEEGLKFMVYLQKENIIDESGMPKERFSAEFPKEGPSILRIQQVVRGDSAAYFCASSPGLAGINEQFFGPGTRLTVL.